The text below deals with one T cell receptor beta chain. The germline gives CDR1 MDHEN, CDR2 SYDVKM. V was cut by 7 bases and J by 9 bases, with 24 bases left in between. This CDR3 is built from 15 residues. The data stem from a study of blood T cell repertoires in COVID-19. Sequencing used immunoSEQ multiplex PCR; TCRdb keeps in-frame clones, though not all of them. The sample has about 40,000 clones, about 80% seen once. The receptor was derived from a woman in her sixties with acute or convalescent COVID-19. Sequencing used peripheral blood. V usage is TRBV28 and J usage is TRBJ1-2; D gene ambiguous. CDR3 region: CASKTPSGTQISYTF. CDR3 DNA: TGTGCCAGCAAAACCCCCTCGGGTACCCAGATTAGCTACACCTTC.